This T cell receptor (beta chain) was retrieved from a study of blood T cell repertoires in COVID-19. Background on the study: T cells, B-cell-depleted T cells, or PBMCs provided the cDNA or gDNA that served as material.

The assay was immunoSEQ multiplex PCR, and TCRdb's table has in-frame clones only and misses some. In the table there are 250,000 to 300,000 clones, approximately 89% of which are singletons. The CDR3 has 17 amino acids. Germline V gene sequence: CDR1 LNHDA, CDR2 SQIVND (reference sequence). V shed 2 bases, J shed 4 bases, and the junction held 11 bases outside the gene matches. This TCR came from an older woman with acute or convalescent COVID-19. Sequencing was performed on peripheral blood. The chain uses TRBV19 and TRBJ2-1, with 7 bases aligning to TRBD1. The CDR3 loop is CASSIHSGDSFYNEQFF. The CDR3 DNA reads as TGTGCCAGTAGTATACACTCAGGGGACAGTTTTTACAATGAGCAGTTCTTC.